This T cell receptor beta chain was observed in a study of regulatory T cells in long-lasting Graves disease. This clonotype was seen only a few times. Antigen unknown. The time point is: persistent/refractory GD, antithyroid drugs over 5 years with positive TRAb. From RNA extracted from PBMCs, the TCR library was made. American Thyroid Association guidelines defined how Graves' disease was diagnosed. The peripheral blood volume drawn was 7 to 10 milliliters, and it was collected into EDTA tubes. iRepertoire HTBI primers and Arm-PCR of CDR3 regions built TCR beta libraries. TCRdb analysed the multiplex PCR reads with MiXCR anew, one entry per CDR3 protein. Of under 350,000 distinct CDR3 sequences in the sample, 22% were seen once. Study findings and constraints: Newly diagnosed disease favored TRBV20-1 and TRBJ2-1 over persistent disease.

The CDR3 is made up of 16 amino acids. Germline CDR1 and CDR2: DFQATT and SNEGSKA (reference sequence). After removal of 3 bases from V and 2 bases from J, the junction contained 5 bases not matched to a gene. The source material was peripheral blood mononuclear cells (PBMCs), sampled when the disease was refractory, from a patient treated with antithyroid drugs. The clonotype originates from a female donor with Graves disease. The chain combines TRBV20-1 with TRBJ2-6; 9 bases are shared with TRBD2. CDR3 sequence reads: CSASPRGGAGANVLTF. DNA for the CDR3: TGCAGTGCTAGTCCCCGCGGGGGGGCTGGGGCCAACGTCCTGACTTTC.